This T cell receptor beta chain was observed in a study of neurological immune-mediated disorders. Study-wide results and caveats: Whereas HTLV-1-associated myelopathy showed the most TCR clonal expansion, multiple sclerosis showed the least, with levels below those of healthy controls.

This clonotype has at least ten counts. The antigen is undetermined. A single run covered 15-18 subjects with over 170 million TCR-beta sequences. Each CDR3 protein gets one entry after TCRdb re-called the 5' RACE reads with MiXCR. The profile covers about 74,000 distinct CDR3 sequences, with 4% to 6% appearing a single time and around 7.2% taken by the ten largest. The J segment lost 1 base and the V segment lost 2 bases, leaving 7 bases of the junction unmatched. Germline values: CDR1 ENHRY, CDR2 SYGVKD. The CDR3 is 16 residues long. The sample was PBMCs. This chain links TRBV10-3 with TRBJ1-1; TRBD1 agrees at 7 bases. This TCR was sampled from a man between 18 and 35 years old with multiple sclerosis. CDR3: CAISEPYRGRNTEAFF. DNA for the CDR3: TGTGCCATCAGTGAGCCGTACAGGGGCAGGAACACTGAAGCTTTCTTT.